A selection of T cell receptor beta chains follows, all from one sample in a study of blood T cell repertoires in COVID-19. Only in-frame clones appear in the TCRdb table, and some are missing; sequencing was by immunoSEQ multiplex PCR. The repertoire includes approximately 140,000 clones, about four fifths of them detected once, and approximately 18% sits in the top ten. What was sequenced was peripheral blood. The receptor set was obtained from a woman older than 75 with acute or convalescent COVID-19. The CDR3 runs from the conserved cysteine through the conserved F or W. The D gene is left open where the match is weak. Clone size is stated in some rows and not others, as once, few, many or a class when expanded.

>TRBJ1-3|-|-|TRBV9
CASSVGLAPRSGNTIYF
TGTGCCAGCAGCGTAGGCCTGGCTCCGAGGTCTGGAAACACCATATATTTT
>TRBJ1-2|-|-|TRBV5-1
CASSLAGGTGADTNYGYTF
TGCGCCAGCAGCTTGGCCGGAGGGACCGGGGCAGATACTAACTATGGCTACACCTTC
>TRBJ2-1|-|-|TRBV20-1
CSAVRNEQFF
TGCAGTGCCGTGAGGAATGAGCAGTTCTTC
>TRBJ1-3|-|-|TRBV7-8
CASSARGSGNTIYF
TGTGCCAGCAGCGCCAGGGGATCCGGAAACACCATATATTTT
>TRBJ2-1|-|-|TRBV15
CATSSYVYNEQFF
TGTGCCACCAGCAGCTACGTCTACAATGAGCAGTTCTTC
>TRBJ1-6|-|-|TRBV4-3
CASSQGSQGSYNSPLHF
TGCGCCAGCAGCCAAGGATCCCAGGGGTCCTATAATTCACCCCTCCACTTT
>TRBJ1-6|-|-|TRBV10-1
CASSDYRNSPLHF
TGCGCCAGCAGTGATTATCGGAATTCACCCCTCCACTTT
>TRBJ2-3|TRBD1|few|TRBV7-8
CASSLQDRRTDTQYF
TGTGCCAGCAGCTTACAGGACAGGAGAACAGATACGCAGTATTTT
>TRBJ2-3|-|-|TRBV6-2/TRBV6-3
CASSYGGYRPSTDTQYF
TGTGCCAGCAGTTACGGCGGGTACCGGCCGAGCACAGATACGCAGTATTTT
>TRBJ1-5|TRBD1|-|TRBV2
CASRRQGYNQPQHF
TGTGCCAGCCGCCGACAGGGCTACAATCAGCCCCAGCATTTT
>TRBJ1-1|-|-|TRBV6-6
CASSYSVQGANTEAFF
TGTGCCAGCAGTTACTCGGTCCAGGGTGCGAACACTGAAGCTTTCTTT
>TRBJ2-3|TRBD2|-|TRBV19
CASTKGRGASTDTQYF
TGTGCCAGTACCAAGGGGCGGGGGGCTAGCACAGATACGCAGTATTTT
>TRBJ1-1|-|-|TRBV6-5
CASSYSMAPEGREAFF
TGTGCCAGCAGTTACTCGATGGCCCCGGAGGGGAGAGAAGCTTTCTTT
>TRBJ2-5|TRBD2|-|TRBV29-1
CSVDTGRVQYF
TGCAGCGTTGATACCGGGAGGGTCCAGTACTTC
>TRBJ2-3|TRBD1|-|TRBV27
CASSPGTGGTQYF
TGTGCCAGCAGTCCCGGGACAGGAGGTACGCAGTATTTT
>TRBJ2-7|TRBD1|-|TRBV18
CASSKGQGSYEQYF
TGTGCCAGCTCTAAAGGACAGGGCTCCTACGAGCAGTACTTC
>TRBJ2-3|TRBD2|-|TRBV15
CATSRDIGLAGGNTDTQYF
TGTGCCACCAGCAGAGATATCGGACTAGCGGGAGGAAACACAGATACGCAGTATTTT
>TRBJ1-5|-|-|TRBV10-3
CAISDRLDQPQHF
TGTGCCATCAGTGACAGGTTAGATCAGCCCCAGCATTTT
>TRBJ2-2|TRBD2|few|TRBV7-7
CATSPPLAGAGELFF
TGTGCCACCTCCCCCCCACTAGCGGGAGCCGGGGAGCTGTTTTTT
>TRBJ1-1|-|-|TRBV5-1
CASSLDAGVRTEAFF
TGCGCCAGCAGCTTGGACGCAGGGGTTCGGACTGAAGCTTTCTTT
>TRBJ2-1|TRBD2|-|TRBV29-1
CSVELAGGPFLVAEQFF
TGCAGCGTCGAGCTAGCGGGAGGGCCCTTTTTGGTAGCTGAGCAGTTCTTC
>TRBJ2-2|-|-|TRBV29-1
CSAEIGGITGELFF
TGCAGCGCGGAGATTGGGGGGATCACCGGGGAGCTGTTTTTT
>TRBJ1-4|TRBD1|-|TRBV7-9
CASSRQGARTNEKLFF
TGTGCCAGCAGCCGACAGGGGGCGAGGACTAATGAAAAACTGTTTTTT
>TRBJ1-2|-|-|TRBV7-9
CAREDSYGYTF
TGTGCCAGAGAAGACAGTTATGGCTACACCTTC
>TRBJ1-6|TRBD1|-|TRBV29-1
CSVPGTGAYNSPLHF
TGCAGCGTCCCCGGGACAGGGGCATATAATTCACCCCTCCACTTT
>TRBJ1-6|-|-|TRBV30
CAWSVGSGRALHF
TGTGCCTGGAGTGTAGGTTCGGGCAGGGCGCTCCACTTT
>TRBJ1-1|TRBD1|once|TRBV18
CASSPGTGHGEAFF
TGTGCCAGCTCGCCCGGGACAGGGCATGGAGAAGCTTTCTTT
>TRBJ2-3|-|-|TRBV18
CASSPPSGPSTDTQYF
TGTGCCAGCTCACCACCCTCAGGGCCCAGCACAGATACGCAGTATTTT
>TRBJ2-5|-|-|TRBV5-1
CASSLAGGGQETQYF
TGCGCCAGCAGCTTGGCAGGGGGAGGACAAGAGACCCAGTACTTC
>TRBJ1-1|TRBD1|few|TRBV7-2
CASSVFRSWGQERTEAFF
TGTGCCAGCAGCGTATTCCGGTCGTGGGGACAGGAGCGCACTGAAGCTTTCTTT
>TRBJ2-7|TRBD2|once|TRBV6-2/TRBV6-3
CASSSFLSGRAYEQYF
TGTGCCAGCAGTTCCTTCCTCAGCGGGAGGGCCTACGAGCAGTACTTC
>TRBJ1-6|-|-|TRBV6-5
CASSYAGNSNSPLHF
TGTGCCAGCAGTTACGCGGGCAATAGTAATTCACCCCTCCACTTT
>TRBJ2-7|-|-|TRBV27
CASSLIPGWGAEQYF
TGTGCCAGCAGTTTAATCCCAGGGTGGGGTGCCGAGCAGTACTTC